The TCR beta chain under discussion was sequenced for a study of spatial heterogeneity in lung cancer. Whole-study context: The mean occurrence of each unique TCR and UMI combination in raw reads exceeded eight.

The V gene lost 4 bases and the J gene lost 8 bases, with 27 bases spanning the gap. Germline CDR1 reads PRHDT; CDR2 reads FYEKMQ (reference sequence). The CDR3 covers 18 residues. A single record per CDR3 protein comes from TCRdb applying MiXCR to the 5' RACE reads. This sample has around 60,000 distinct CDR3 sequences, with about 8% found just once. Time point noted: sample taken at primary tumor resection. Unsorted samples of tumor, nontumor lung or frozen PBMC had their whole RNA sequenced. The cohort: over 70 early-stage, untreated non-small cell lung cancer patients. This clonotype showed up many times.

This sample comprised PBMCs, obtained at surgery. The V call is TRBV13, the J call TRBJ2-1; D possibly corresponds to TRBD2 (6 bases). This sequence originates from a female donor with early-stage non-small cell lung cancer. The CDR3 spells CASSSTGAGLIKGHEQFF. CDR3 nucleotide sequence: TGTGCCAGCAGCTCCACAGGCGCGGGGCTCATAAAGGGCCATGAGCAGTTCTTC.